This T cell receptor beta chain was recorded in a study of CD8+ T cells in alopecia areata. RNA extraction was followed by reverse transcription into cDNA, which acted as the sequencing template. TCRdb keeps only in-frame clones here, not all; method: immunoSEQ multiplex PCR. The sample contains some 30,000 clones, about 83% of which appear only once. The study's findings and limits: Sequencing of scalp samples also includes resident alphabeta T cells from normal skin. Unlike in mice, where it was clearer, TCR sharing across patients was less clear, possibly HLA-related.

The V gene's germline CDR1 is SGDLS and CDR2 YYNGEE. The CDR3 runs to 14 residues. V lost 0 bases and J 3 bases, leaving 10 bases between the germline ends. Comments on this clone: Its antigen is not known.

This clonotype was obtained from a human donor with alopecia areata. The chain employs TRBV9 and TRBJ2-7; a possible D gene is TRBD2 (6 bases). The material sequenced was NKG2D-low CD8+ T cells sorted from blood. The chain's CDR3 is CASSVETGDYEQYF. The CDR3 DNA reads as TGTGCCAGCAGCGTAGAGACGGGAGACTACGAGCAGTACTTC.